This T cell receptor (beta chain) was observed in a study of blood T cell repertoires in COVID-19. In the study overall: Sources were T cells, B-cell-depleted T cells, or PBMCs; the material itself was cDNA or gDNA.

Original processing methods: Quantification of nucleated cells was approximated via reference gene primer amplification. The data were produced by immunoSEQ multiplex PCR, yet TCRdb's version contains in-frame clones alone and is incomplete. V and J calls and clone size are as listed in that table; D and trimming were resolved from the DNA. This table holds about 120,000 clones, over 70% found once. Trimming took 7 bases from V and 6 from J; bases not matched to a gene: 4. The CDR3 is 13 residues long. The chain employs TRBV12-3 or TRBV12-4 and TRBJ2-1; TRBD2 matches at 9 bases. The clonotype comes from a woman aged 70-85 years with acute or convalescent COVID-19. The sample comprised peripheral blood. DNA of the CDR3: TGTGCCAGCAATCAACTAGCGGGCAATGAGCAGTTCTTC. It specifies CASNQLAGNEQFF.